This TCR beta chain came from a study of control samples from healthy donors and cancer patients. This clone was seen only once. The repertoire was sequenced with immunoSEQ multiplex PCR; TCRdb's copy has only in-frame clones and lacks some. The table shows some 79,000 clones, with 80% to 95% occurring only once. This CDR3 spans 14 amino acids. V was shortened by 2 bases and J by 1 base, with 8 bases between the two germline ends. Germline V gives CDR1 MNHNS, CDR2 SASEGT. This sequence was found in a woman in her forties with lung cancer. The chain employs TRBV6-1 and TRBJ2-5, with D possibly TRBD2 on 6 matching bases. Sequencing was carried out using PBMCs. CDR3 loop: CASSEWEVQETQYF. The CDR3 DNA follows: TGTGCCAGCAGTGAATGGGAGGTCCAAGAGACCCAGTACTTC.